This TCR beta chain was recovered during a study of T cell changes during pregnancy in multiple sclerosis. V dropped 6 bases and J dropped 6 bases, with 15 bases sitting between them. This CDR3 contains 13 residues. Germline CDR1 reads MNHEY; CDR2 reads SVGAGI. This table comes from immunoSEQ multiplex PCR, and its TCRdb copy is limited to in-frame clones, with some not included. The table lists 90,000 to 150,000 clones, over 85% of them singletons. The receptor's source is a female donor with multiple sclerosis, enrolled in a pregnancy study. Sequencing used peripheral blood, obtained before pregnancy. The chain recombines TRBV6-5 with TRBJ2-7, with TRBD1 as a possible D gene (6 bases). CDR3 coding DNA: TGTGCCAGCAGCGAGGGGGACCCTACCGAGCAGTACTTC. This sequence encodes CASSEGDPTEQYF.